One TCR beta chain is described in this entry. Its antigen is not identified. These data are taken from a study of Graves' ophthalmopathy and Graves' hyperthyroidism. The ends were cut back, 4 bases at V and 5 bases at J, with 3 bases in the middle. Per germline, CDR1 DFQATT and CDR2 SNEGSKA (reference sequence). The CDR3 contains 10 residues. Disease in donors with ophthalmopathy had moderate-to-severe activity, CAS ≥3, NOSPECS ≥4 and under 3 months' duration. It was on clinical symptoms, serum thyroxine, TRAb, thyroid ultrasound and orbital computed tomography that diagnosis relied. Fresh peripheral blood (around 10 ml) yielded the PBMCs. Notes on the study in general: Ophthalmopathy progression was predicted by the model at more than 55% sensitivity and about 72% specificity.

Amplification of TCR beta CDR3 regions used RNA transcripts. An opening RT-PCR round employed HTBI primers and preceded a second-round multiplex PCR. In TCRdb, the multiplex PCR reads were re-called with MiXCR into one record per CDR3 protein. The sample consists of approximately 700,000 distinct CDR3 sequences, about 41% of them appearing once. Specimen: peripheral blood. This rearrangement joins TRBV20-1 to TRBJ2-1; no clear D gene. The receptor's source is an adult man with Graves' ophthalmopathy. This CDR3 is CSANNNEQFF. CDR3 sequence (DNA): TGCAGTGCTAACAACAATGAGCAGTTCTTC.